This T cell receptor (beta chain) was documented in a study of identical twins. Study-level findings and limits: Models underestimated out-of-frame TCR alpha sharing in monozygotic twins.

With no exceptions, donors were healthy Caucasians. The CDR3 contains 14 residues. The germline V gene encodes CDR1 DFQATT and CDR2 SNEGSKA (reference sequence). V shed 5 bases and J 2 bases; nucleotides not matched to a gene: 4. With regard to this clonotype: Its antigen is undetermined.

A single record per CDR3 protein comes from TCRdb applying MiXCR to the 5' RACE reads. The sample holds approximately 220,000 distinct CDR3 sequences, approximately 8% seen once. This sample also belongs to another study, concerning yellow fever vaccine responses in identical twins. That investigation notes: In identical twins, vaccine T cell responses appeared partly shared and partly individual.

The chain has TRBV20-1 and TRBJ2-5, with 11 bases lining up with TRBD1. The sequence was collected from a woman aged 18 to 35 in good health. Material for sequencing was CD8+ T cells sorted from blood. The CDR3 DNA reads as TGCAGTGCTGCGGGGGACAGGGGGCAAGAGACCCAGTACTTC. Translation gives CSAAGDRGQETQYF.